This TCR beta chain was retrieved from a study of blood T cell repertoires in COVID-19. Overall study: PBMCs, B-cell-depleted T cells, or T cells provided the cDNA or gDNA that made up the material.

Only in-frame clones appear in the TCRdb table, and some are missing; sequencing was by immunoSEQ multiplex PCR. The table lists roughly 200,000 clones, 80% to 85% of them singletons. There are a few counts of this clone. The V end lost 10 bases, the J end lost 2 bases, and 24 bases lay between the germline ends. This CDR3 spans 16 amino acids. Per germline, CDR1 MNHNY and CDR2 SVGAGI (reference sequence). Sequences were obtained from peripheral blood. This TCR was recovered from a woman older than 75 with active or convalescent COVID-19. The genes are TRBV6-6 and TRBJ2-7, with TRBD2 as a possible D gene (5 bases). The CDR3 region has the DNA TGTGCCACCACTGACCACCCCCCGCGAGGGACCTACGAGCAGTACTTC. This encodes CATTDHPPRGTYEQYF.